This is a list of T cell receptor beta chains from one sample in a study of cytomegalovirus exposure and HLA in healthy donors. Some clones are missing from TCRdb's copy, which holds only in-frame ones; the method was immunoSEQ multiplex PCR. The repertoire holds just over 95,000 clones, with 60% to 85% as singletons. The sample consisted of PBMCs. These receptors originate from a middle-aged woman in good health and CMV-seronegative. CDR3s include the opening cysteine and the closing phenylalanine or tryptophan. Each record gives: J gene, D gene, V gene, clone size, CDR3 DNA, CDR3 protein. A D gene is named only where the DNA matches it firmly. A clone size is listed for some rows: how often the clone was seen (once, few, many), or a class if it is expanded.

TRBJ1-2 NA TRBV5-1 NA TGCGCCAGCAGCCCGGGAGGAGGGCAGCCGTCCTTC CASSPGGGQPSF
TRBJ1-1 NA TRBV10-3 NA TGTGCCATCAGTGGGTCAGCGGGGGGGAACACTGAAGCTTTCTTT CAISGSAGGNTEAFF
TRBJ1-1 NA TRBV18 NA TGTGCCAGCTCACCCCAGGGTGGCGCTGAAGCTTTCTTT CASSPQGGAEAFF
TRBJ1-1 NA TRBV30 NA TGTGCCTGGACCCAGGGGATGAGGACTGAAGCTTTCTTT CAWTQGMRTEAFF
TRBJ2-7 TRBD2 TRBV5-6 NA TGTGCCAGCAGCTTTGCAAGACTAGCCGCTGCCTACGAGCAGTACTTC CASSFARLAAAYEQYF
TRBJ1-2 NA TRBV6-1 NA TGTGCCAGCAGTGAAGAGCCAAGATTAGCTAACTATGGCTACACCTTC CASSEEPRLANYGYTF
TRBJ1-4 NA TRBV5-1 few TGCGCCAGCAGCGACGGGATAAATGAAAAACTGTTTTTT CASSDGINEKLFF
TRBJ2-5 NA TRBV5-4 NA TGTGCCAGCAGCCGTCGGAGCTCTGGGGCCCGGGAGACCCAGTACTTC CASSRRSSGARETQYF
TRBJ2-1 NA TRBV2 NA TGTGCCAGCAGCCCGCGGGGACAGAAGGAGTTCTTC CASSPRGQKEFF
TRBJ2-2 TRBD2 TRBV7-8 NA TGTGCCAGCAGCTTAGTGGGGACTAGGAACACCGGGGAGCTGTTTTTT CASSLVGTRNTGELFF
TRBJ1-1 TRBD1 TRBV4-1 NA TGCGCCAGCAGCCAAGTGGGGACAGGGGGCCTGACTGAAGCTTTCTTT CASSQVGTGGLTEAFF
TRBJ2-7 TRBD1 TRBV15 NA TGTGCCACCAGCAGAGAAGGGACAGGTACCTACGAGCAGTACTTC CATSREGTGTYEQYF
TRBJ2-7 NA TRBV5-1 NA TGCGCCAGCAGTTTATCGACCGACAGTGCACTCTACGAGCAGTACTTC CASSLSTDSALYEQYF
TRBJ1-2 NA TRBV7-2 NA TGTGCCAGCAGCTTATTGGGCATATCGGCATATGGCTACACCTTC CASSLLGISAYGYTF
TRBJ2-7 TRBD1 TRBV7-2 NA TGTGCCAGCAGCAGAACAGGGGCCTACGAGCAGTACTTC CASSRTGAYEQYF
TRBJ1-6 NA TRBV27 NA TGTGCCAGCAGTCGTATGAGCTCCTATAATTCACCCCTCCACTTT CASSRMSSYNSPLHF
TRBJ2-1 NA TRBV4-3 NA TGCGCCAGCAGCCAAGATATCGGCCAGGCGCCCTACAATGAGCAGTTCTTC CASSQDIGQAPYNEQFF
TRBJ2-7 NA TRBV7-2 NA TGTGCCAGCAGCCTTGACAGTGCCTACGAGCAGTACTTC CASSLDSAYEQYF
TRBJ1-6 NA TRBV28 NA TGTGCCAGCAGTTTATCACTTCGCTCCTATAATTCACCCCTCCACTTT CASSLSLRSYNSPLHF
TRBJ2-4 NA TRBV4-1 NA TGCGCCAGCAGCCCGGGGGAAGGGTTAAACATTCAGTACTTC CASSPGEGLNIQYF
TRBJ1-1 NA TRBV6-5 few TGTGCCAGCAGTTACACAATAGGGGACACTGAAGCTTTCTTT CASSYTIGDTEAFF
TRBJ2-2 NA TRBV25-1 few TGTGCCAGCACCGGACAGCCGAACACCGGGGAGCTGTTTTTT CASTGQPNTGELFF
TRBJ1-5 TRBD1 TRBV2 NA TGTGCCAGCAGTAGGACAGGGGGGGGGCAGCCCCAGCATTTT CASSRTGGGQPQHF
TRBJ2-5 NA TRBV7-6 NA TGTGCCTCTGGGGGGAACCAAGAGACCCAGTACTTC CASGGNQETQYF
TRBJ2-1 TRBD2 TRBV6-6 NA TGTGCCAGCGCGGGGACTAGCGGGGGGGCCGAAGAGCAGTTCTTC CASAGTSGGAEEQFF
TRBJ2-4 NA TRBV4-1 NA TGCGCCAGCAGCCAAGATGAGACTAGTACCAAAAACATTCAGTACTTC CASSQDETSTKNIQYF
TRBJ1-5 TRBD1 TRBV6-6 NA TGTGCCAGCAGTTACCAGGGACAGGGCAGGCAGCCCCAGCATTTT CASSYQGQGRQPQHF
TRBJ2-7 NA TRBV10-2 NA TGCGCCAGCAGGGGTTCGGGACACTACACCTACGAGCAGTACTTC CASRGSGHYTYEQYF
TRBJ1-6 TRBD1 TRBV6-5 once TGTGCCAGCAGTTACGAGGGGGCTTATAATTCACCCCTCCACTTT CASSYEGAYNSPLHF
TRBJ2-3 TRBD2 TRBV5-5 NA TGTGCCAGCAGCTTGGGTTACGGGGGGGCCACAGATACGCAGTATTTT CASSLGYGGATDTQYF
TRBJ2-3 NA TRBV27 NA TGTGCCAGCACTAGCACAGATACGCAGTATTTT CASTSTDTQYF
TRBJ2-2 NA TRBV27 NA TGTGCCAGCAGTCCCAGTTATCAGAACACCGGGGAGCTGTTTTTT CASSPSYQNTGELFF
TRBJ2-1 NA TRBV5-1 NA TGCGCCAGCGGTCATGAGGGAGTACAGTTCTTC CASGHEGVQFF
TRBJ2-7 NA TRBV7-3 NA TGTGCCAGCAATAGCTACGAGCAGTACTTC CASNSYEQYF
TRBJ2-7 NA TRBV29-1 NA TGCAGCGTTGGTGGGACACCCTACGAGCAGTACTTC CSVGGTPYEQYF
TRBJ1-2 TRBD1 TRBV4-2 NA TGTGCCAGCAGCCAAGACCGGACAGGGTTTTATGGCTACACCTTC CASSQDRTGFYGYTF
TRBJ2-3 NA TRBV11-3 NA TGTGCCAGCAGCTTAGGACAGACAAGCACAGATACGCAGTATTTT CASSLGQTSTDTQYF
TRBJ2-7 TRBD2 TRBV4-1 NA TGCGCCAGCAGCCAGCCGGGACTAGCCAACTACGAGCAGTACTTC CASSQPGLANYEQYF
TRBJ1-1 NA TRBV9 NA TGTGCCAGCAGCCTAGATCCGGGGATCGGAGCTGAAGCTTTCTTT CASSLDPGIGAEAFF
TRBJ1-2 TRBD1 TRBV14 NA TGTGCCAGCAGCGCTACAGGGGACCTCAATGGCTACACCTTC CASSATGDLNGYTF
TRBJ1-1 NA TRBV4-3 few TGCGCCAGCAGCCAAGATAAGGGGACAAGTATCCGTGAAGCTTTCTTT CASSQDKGTSIREAFF
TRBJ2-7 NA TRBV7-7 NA TGTGCCAGCAGCTTATCTGGGAGGTACGAGCAGTACTTC CASSLSGRYEQYF
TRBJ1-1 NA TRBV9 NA TGTGCCAGCAGTCGTAGTACGGGAGTGGAAACTGAAGCTTTCTTT CASSRSTGVETEAFF
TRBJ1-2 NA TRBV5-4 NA TGTGCCAGCAGCTCCCCAAGAGGGAACTATGGCTACACCTTC CASSSPRGNYGYTF
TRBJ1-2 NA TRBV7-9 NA TGTGCCAGCAGCTCCGAGGTCCGGGTCGGGAGCTATGGCTACACCTTC CASSSEVRVGSYGYTF
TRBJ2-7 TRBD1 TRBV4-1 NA TGCGCCAGCAGCCCGACAGGGGATTCCCCTATAGAGCAGTACTTC CASSPTGDSPIEQYF
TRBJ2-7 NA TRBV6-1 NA TGTGCCAGCAGGATCCGAGATGGTAGCCACTACGAGCAGTACTTC CASRIRDGSHYEQYF
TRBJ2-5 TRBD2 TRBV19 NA TGTGCCAGTTTTCGGGGGAGGGGATCTCTCCAAGAGACCCAGTACTTC CASFRGRGSLQETQYF
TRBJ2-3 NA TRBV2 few TGTGCCAGCAGTGCCCTGGCAGGGGTTGGTGATGCGCAGTATTTT CASSALAGVGDAQYF
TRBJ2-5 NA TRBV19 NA TGTGCCAGTAGTATGGAGGTCACGCAAGAGACCCAGTACTTC CASSMEVTQETQYF
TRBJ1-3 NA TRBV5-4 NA TGTGCCAGCAGCTACGACAGAAACTCTGGAAACACCATATATTTT CASSYDRNSGNTIYF
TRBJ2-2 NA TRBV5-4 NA TGTGCCAGCAGCTCCGGGAGACTAACCGGGGAGCTGTTTTTT CASSSGRLTGELFF
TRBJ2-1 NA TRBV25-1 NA TGTGCCAGCAGTCCCCCCTCAACAGGAAGCTCCTACAATGAGCAGTTCTTC CASSPPSTGSSYNEQFF
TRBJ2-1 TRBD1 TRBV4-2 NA TGTGCCAGCAGCCCCTTTGACAGGGGGTCCTCAAAAAATGAGCAGTTCTTC CASSPFDRGSSKNEQFF
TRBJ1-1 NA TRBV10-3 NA TGTGCCATCAGTGGGGGCAGGGGTAGCATGAACACTGAAGCTTTCTTT CAISGGRGSMNTEAFF
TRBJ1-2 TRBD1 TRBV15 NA TGTGCCACCAGCAGAGACCCCACAGGGGGCAATGGCTACACCTTC CATSRDPTGGNGYTF
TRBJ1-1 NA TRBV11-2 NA TGTGCCAGCGCGGGGATCGTAAACACTGAAGCTTTCTTT CASAGIVNTEAFF